Following are 12 T cell receptor beta chains from one sample sequenced in a study of control samples from healthy donors and cancer patients. Profiled with immunoSEQ multiplex PCR; TCRdb holds only in-frame clones, not every one. The table shows some 120,000 clones, with around 93% occurring only once. The sample was blood. The receptors here all came from a young man in good health.

The J gene is TRBJ2-1, the V gene TRBV6-1, with D possibly being TRBD1 (6 bases). Per germline, CDR1 MNHNS and CDR2 SASEGT. This CDR3 has 14 residues. V lost 1 base, J lost 6 bases, and 10 bases lay in between. CDR3 nucleotide sequence: TGTGCCAGCAGTGAAGGGGACATTCCCAATGAGCAGTTCTTC. This translates into CASSEGDIPNEQFF.

The rearrangement joins TRBV27 to TRBJ2-7; the D gene is possibly TRBD2 (6 bases). Germline CDR1 is MNHEY and CDR2 is SMNVEV (reference sequence). The CDR3 is 14 residues long. V dropped 6 bases and J dropped 3 bases, with 15 bases sitting between them. Here the CDR3 reads CASSPTGTRYEQYF. CDR3 nucleotide sequence: TGTGCCAGCAGCCCTACTGGGACTCGCTACGAGCAGTACTTC.

A single count supports this clone. The chain combines TRBV6-6 with TRBJ2-2; a possible D gene is TRBD1 (5 bases). Germline CDR1 MNHNY, CDR2 SVGAGI (reference sequence). CDR3 length equals 13 residues. Trimming stripped 11 bases from V and 5 bases from J, with 15 bases between. CDR3 nucleotides: TGTGCCGTAGCCAGGGTACGAACCGGGGAGCTGTTTTTT. It codes for CAVARVRTGELFF.

The V call is TRBV25-1, the J call TRBJ1-1; D is uncertain. Germline loops: CDR1 MGHDK, CDR2 SYGVNS. V shed 6 bases and J shed 1 base, with 3 bases lying between them. The CDR3 is 11 amino acids. The CDR3 spells CASSRNTEAFF. In nucleotides, the CDR3 is TGTGCCAGCAGCCGGAACACTGAAGCTTTCTTT.

The chain carries TRBV5-1 and TRBJ2-5; perhaps TRBD1 as D (6 bases). The germline CDR1 and CDR2 sequences are SGHRS and YFSETQ. The CDR3 loop spans 15 amino acids. V lost 3 bases to trimming and J lost 6 bases, with 18 bases between them. The CDR3: CASSWGSQGRQTQYF. CDR3 DNA: TGCGCCAGCAGCTGGGGTTCACAGGGTCGCCAGACCCAGTACTTC. The complete variable domain, with remaining parts taken from reference TRBV5-1 and TRBJ2-5, reads KAGVTQTPRYLIKTRGQQVTLSCSPISGHRSVSWYQQTPGQGLQFLFEYFSETQRNKGNFPGRFSGRQFSNSRSEMNVSTLELGDSALYLCASSWGSQGRQTQYFGPGTRLLVL.

The CDR3 reads CASRISGVNTGELFF. CDR3 bases: TGTGCCAGCAGGATTAGCGGGGTGAACACCGGGGAGCTGTTTTTT. The chain links TRBV2 to TRBJ2-2; 8 bases are shared with TRBD2. Unmatched junction bases numbered 4, after V lost 6 bases and J lost 1 base. Looked up from germline, CDR1 is SNHLY and CDR2 is FYNNEI. The CDR3 totals 15 residues. Complete variable domain (other parts from reference TRBV2 and TRBJ2-2): EPEVTQTPSHQVTQMGQEVILRCVPISNHLYFYWYRQILGQKVEFLVSFYNNEISEKSEIFDDQFSVERPDGSNFTLKIRSTKLEDSAMYFCASRISGVNTGELFFGEGSRLTVL.

The CDR3 is CASSPGGYGYTF. The CDR3 DNA reads as TGTGCCAGCAGTCCCGGGGGCTATGGCTACACCTTC. V is TRBV27 and J is TRBJ1-2; a possible D gene is TRBD1 (5 bases). V lost 5 bases and J 4 bases, leaving 8 bases between the germline ends. The CDR3 runs 12 residues. Germline V gene data show CDR1 as MNHEY and CDR2 as SMNVEV (reference sequence).

The CDR3 nucleotides read TGTGCCAGCAGCCCACAACAGGGGCGAGGCTACACCTTC. Translation gives CASSPQQGRGYTF. V gene TRBV7-7 combines with J gene TRBJ1-2; 7 nucleotides match TRBD1. J lost 8 bases, V lost 5 bases, and 8 bases had no gene match. Germline V gene data show CDR1 as SSHAT and CDR2 as FNYEAQ (reference sequence). The CDR3 totals 13 residues.

The sample holds one count of this clone. The chain employs TRBV19 and TRBJ1-1; tentative D call: TRBD1 (6 bases). Germline loops: CDR1 LNHDA, CDR2 SQIVND (reference sequence). Trimming left V 6 bases short and J 4 bases short, with 12 bases between. The CDR3 runs 13 residues. The CDR3, as DNA: TGTGCCAGTAGAGTAACAGGGAGCACTGAAGCTTTCTTT. Protein sequence: CASRVTGSTEAFF.

CDR3 coding DNA: TGTGCCAGCTCACCAACCCCACCAGGGGGGCCCGGGGCCCAGTACTTC. Amino acid sequence: CASSPTPPGGPGAQYF. The chain employs TRBV18 and TRBJ2-5; maybe TRBD1 (7 bases). The CDR3 is made up of 16 amino acids. Between the trimmed V and J ends, which lost 2 bases and 9 bases, there was a span of 22 bases. The germline V gene encodes CDR1 KGHSH and CDR2 LQKENI.

The V gene is TRBV5-1, the J gene TRBJ2-5; maybe TRBD2 (6 bases). The CDR3 covers 16 residues. The V gene lost 1 base and the J gene lost 1 base, with 14 bases spanning the gap. Per the germline V gene, CDR1 is SGHRS and CDR2 is YFSETQ. The CDR3 loop reads CASSLPPGVAQETQYF. The CDR3 coding sequence is TGCGCCAGCAGCTTGCCGCCGGGGGTGGCCCAAGAGACCCAGTACTTC.

V usage is TRBV5-4 and J usage is TRBJ2-5, with 7 positions matching TRBD2. The CDR3 has 15 residues. CDR1 and CDR2 (germline): SGHNT, YYREEE (reference sequence). V shed 0 bases, J shed 3 bases, and the junction held 5 bases outside the gene matches. This chain's CDR3 is CASSLEPGLEETQYF. The CDR3 nucleotides are TGTGCCAGCAGCTTGGAGCCCGGACTAGAAGAGACCCAGTACTTC.